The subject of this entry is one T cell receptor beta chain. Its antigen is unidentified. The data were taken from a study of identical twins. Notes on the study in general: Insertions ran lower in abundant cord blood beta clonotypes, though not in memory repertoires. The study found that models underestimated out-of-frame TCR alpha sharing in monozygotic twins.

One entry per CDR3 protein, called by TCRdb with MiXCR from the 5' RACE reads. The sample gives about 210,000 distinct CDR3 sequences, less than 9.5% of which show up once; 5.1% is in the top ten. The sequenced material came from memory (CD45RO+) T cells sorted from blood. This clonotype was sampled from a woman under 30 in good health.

The DNA for the CDR3 is TGTGCCAGCTCGAAACTACAGGGAAGTATGAACACTGAAGCTTTCTTT. Translated: CASSKLQGSMNTEAFF. The J gene is TRBJ1-1, the V gene TRBV18; possible D gene TRBD1, 6 bases. Trimming shortened V by 6 bases and J by 0 bases, and 17 bases separated the two germline ends. CDR1 is KGHSH, CDR2 LQKENI, per germline. The CDR3 length is 16 residues.